This T cell receptor (beta chain) was profiled in a study of blood T cell repertoires in COVID-19. Study-level information: COVID-19 samples from acute and convalescent phases originated in the United States, Italy and Spain. The cDNA or gDNA used as material had been derived from T cells, B-cell-depleted T cells, or PBMCs.

V was clipped by 6 bases and J by 6 bases, with 12 bases between them. Germline CDR1 reads MNHEY; CDR2 reads SVGAGI. The length of the CDR3 is 13 residues. As handled by the study authors: It was from reference gene primer amplification that nucleated cell counts were estimated. Assay used: immunoSEQ multiplex PCR; TCRdb lists only in-frame clones, some missing. The V and J calls and clone size were taken over from that table, and D and trimming were inferred from the DNA. The repertoire holds fewer than 150,000 clones, with roughly 84% as singletons. The TCR originated in a woman aged 30 to 39 who had recovered from COVID-19. The rearrangement joins TRBV6-5 to TRBJ2-1, with D maybe TRBD2 (6 bases). The sequencing sample was made of peripheral blood. This CDR3 reads CASSDSGINEQFF. CDR3 bases: TGTGCCAGCAGCGATAGCGGAATCAATGAGCAGTTCTTC.